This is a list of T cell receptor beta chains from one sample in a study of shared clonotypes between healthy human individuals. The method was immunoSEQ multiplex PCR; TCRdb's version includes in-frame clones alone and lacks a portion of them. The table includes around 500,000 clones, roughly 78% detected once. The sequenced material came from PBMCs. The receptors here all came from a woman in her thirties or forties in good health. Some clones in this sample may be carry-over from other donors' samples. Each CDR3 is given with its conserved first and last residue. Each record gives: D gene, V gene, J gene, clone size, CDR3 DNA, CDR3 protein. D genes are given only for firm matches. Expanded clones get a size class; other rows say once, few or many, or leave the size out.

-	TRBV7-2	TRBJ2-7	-	TGTGCCAGCAGCATAAGGGTAGGGACGAGTATTAACTCCTACGAGCAGTACTTC	CASSIRVGTSINSYEQYF
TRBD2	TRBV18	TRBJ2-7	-	TGTGCCAGTGAACGGGCGGGAGTGAGGGAGCAGTACTTC	CASERAGVREQYF
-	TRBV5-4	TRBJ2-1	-	TGTGCCAGCAGCCTAATGGGGGTTGTGGATTCGGGGATATACAATGAGCAGTTCTTC	CASSLMGVVDSGIYNEQFF
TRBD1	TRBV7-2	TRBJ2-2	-	TGTGCCAGCAGCCCTAACAGGGGGCAGGCCGGGGAGCTGTTTTTT	CASSPNRGQAGELFF
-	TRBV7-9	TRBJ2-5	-	TGTGCCAGCAGCTTATCTCTGGACCCCCAAGAGACCCAGTACTTC	CASSLSLDPQETQYF
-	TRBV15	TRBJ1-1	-	TGTGCCACCAGCAGACCGGACAGCTTTGAAGCTTTCTTT	CATSRPDSFEAFF
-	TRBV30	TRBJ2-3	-	TGTGCCTATGACATACGGCAGCAGGGTACGCAGTATTTT	CAYDIRQQGTQYF
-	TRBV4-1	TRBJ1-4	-	TGCGCCAGCAGCCAAGTAGGAAATAATGAAAAACTGTTTTTT	CASSQVGNNEKLFF
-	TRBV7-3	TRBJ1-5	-	TGTGCCAGCAGGCCCCCTTGGGGACCGTTGCCCCAGCATTTT	CASRPPWGPLPQHF
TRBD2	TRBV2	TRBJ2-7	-	TGTGCCAGCTCAGCGGGGCGGGGGTCCTACGAGCAGTACTTC	CASSAGRGSYEQYF
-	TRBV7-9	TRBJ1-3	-	TGTGCCAGCAGCCATATAAAGCCCATATATTTT	CASSHIKPIYF
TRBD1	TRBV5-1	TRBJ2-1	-	TGCGCCAGCAGCTTAGGGGGCGGCTCCTACAATGAGCAGTTCTTC	CASSLGGGSYNEQFF
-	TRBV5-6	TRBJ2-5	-	TGTGCCAGCAGCCGGGGGGCCCCCATTGGGGAGACCCAGTACTTC	CASSRGAPIGETQYF
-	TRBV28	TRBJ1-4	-	TGTGCCAGCAGCCGGGACATCGATGAAAAACTGTTTTTT	CASSRDIDEKLFF
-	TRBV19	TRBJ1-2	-	TGTGCCAGTAGCCAAGGTCCGGGGGCCAACTATGGCTACACCTTC	CASSQGPGANYGYTF
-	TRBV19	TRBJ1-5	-	TGTGCCAGTAGTCCGGACGTCAATCAGCCCCAGCATTTT	CASSPDVNQPQHF
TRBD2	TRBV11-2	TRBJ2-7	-	TGTGCCAGCAGTCTAGCGGGAGGGAGGTACGAGCAGTACTTC	CASSLAGGRYEQYF
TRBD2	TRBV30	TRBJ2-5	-	TGTGCTTTGAGGGAGGGCGGGGAGACCCAGTACTTC	CALREGGETQYF
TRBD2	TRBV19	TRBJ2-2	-	TGTGCCAGTACCCCGACTAGCGGGATTGGCACCGGGGAGCTGTTTTTT	CASTPTSGIGTGELFF
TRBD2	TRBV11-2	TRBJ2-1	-	TGTGCCAGCAGCTTTAAGTGGGGGGCGGGACTAGCGGGATATGAGCAGTTCTTC	CASSFKWGAGLAGYEQFF
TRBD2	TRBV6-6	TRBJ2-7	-	TGTGCCAGCAGTGGCTCTAGCGGGTCCTACGAGCAGTACTTC	CASSGSSGSYEQYF
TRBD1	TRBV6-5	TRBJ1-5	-	TGTGCCAGCAGTTGGGACAGCTATAGCAATCAGCCCCAGCATTTT	CASSWDSYSNQPQHF
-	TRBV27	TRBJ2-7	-	TGTGCCAGCAGTTTAGGCAGGGGTGATTACGAGCAGTACTTC	CASSLGRGDYEQYF
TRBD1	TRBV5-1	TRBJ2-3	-	TGCGCCAGCAGATATACGGGACAGAGCACAGATACGCAGTATTTT	CASRYTGQSTDTQYF
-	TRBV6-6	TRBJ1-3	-	TGTGCCAGCAGTTACGGTCGGGGGAATGGAAACACCATATATTTT	CASSYGRGNGNTIYF
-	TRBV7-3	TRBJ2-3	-	TGTGCCAGCAGCTTAACAAGGGAAGATACGCAGTATTTT	CASSLTREDTQYF
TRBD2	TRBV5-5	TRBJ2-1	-	TGTGCCAGCAGCTTTGGGACTAGCGGGAGGACGGGCGAGCAGTTCTTC	CASSFGTSGRTGEQFF
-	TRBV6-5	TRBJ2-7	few	TGTGCCAGCAGTTCCCCCGGCGGGTTCACCTACGAGCAGTACTTC	CASSSPGGFTYEQYF
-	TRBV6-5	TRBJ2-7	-	TGTGCCAGCAAAGAGGTCGACACTTCGAGGGAGCAGTACTTC	CASKEVDTSREQYF
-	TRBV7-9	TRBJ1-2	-	TGTGCCAGCAGCTTAGAGGGTATCTATGGCTACACCTTC	CASSLEGIYGYTF
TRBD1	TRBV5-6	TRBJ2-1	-	TGTGCCAGCAGCCTAACAGGGGGATCTGAGCAGTTCTTC	CASSLTGGSEQFF
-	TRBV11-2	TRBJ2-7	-	TGTGCCAGCAGCTTAGGCGGGACAATCTACGAGCAGTACTTC	CASSLGGTIYEQYF
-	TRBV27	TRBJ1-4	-	TGTGCCAGCAGTCCCGAGGGACGGATTAATGAAAAACTGTTTTTT	CASSPEGRINEKLFF
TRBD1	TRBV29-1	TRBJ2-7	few	TGCAGCGTGGCCCGACCGGACAGGGGCAACGAGCAGTACTTC	CSVARPDRGNEQYF
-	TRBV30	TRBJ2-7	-	TGTGCCTGGAGTGTCAGGTTCGAGCAGTACTTC	CAWSVRFEQYF
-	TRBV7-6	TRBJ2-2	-	TGTGCCAGCAGCTTAGTTCAGGGCAACACCGGGGAGCTGTTTTTT	CASSLVQGNTGELFF
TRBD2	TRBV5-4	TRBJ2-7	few	TGTGCCAGCAGCAGAGGGACTAGCTACGAGCAGTACTTC	CASSRGTSYEQYF